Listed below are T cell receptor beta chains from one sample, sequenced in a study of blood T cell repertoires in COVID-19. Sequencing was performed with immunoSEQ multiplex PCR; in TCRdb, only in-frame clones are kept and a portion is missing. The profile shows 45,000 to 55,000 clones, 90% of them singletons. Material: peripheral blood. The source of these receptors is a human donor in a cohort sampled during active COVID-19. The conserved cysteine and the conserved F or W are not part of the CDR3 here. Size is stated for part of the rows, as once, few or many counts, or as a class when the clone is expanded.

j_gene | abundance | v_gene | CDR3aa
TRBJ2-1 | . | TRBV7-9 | ASSYTSGRGNEQF
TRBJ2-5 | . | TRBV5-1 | ASSLVSPKQETQY
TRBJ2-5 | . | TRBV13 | ASSPNDVGMRGQETQY
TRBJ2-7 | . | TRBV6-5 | ASTLVAGETYEQY
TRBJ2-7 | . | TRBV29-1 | SVDSGRDYEQY
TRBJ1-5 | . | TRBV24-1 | ATSPGGAGNSNQPQH
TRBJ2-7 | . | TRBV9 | ASSVASGGYEQY
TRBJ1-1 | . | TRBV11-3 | ASSQTGNTEAF
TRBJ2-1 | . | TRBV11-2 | ASSLSRGSGRGDNEQF
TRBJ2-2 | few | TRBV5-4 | ASSPDRASAGELF
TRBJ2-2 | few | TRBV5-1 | ASNMGQNTGELF
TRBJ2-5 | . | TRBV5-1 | ASSFRQGNQETQY
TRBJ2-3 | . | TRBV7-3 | ASSPDRGDTQY
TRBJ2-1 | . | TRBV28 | ASSKLANYNEQF
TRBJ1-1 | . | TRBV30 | AWSVRGPEAF
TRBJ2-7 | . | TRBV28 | ATGQGAYEQY
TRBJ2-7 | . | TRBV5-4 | ASSPGQTIYEQY
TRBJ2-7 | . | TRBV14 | ASSPILAGGSEQY
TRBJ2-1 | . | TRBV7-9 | ASSSGREQF
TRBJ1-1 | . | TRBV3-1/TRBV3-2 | ASLGRNTEAF
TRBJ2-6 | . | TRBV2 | AGRTSGLSGANVLT
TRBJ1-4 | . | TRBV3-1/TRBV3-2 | ATGHGEKLF
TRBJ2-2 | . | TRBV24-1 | ATSDLRDTGELF
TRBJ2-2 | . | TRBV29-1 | SARQGAGTGELF
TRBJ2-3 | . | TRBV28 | ASSSTGTDTQY
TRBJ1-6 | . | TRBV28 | ASSPRQGLGSPLH
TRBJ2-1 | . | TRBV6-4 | ASSDSPLGRLYNEQF
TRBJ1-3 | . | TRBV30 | ACTPGGSGNTIY
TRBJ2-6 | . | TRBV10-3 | AISDSVSGANVLT
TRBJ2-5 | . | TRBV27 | ASSPLTQETQY
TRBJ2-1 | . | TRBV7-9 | ASSLSGTSGMNNEQF
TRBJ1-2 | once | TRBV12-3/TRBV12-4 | ASSLGLWNGYT
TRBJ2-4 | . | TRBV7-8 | ASSRPSSGREDKNIQY
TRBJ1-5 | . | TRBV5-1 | ASSSTPRQDSNQPQH
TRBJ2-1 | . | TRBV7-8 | ASSPQGSLINEQF
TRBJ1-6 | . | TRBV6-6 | ASSVPRQANSPLH
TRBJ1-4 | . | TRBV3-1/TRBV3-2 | ASSQEATVVATNEKLF
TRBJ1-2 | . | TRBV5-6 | ASSFYRTGGSGYT
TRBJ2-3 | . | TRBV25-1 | ASSERVGVGGVTDTQY